Listed below are T cell receptor beta chains from one sample, sequenced in a study of regulatory T cells in long-lasting Graves disease. MiXCR was run by TCRdb on the multiplex PCR reads, yielding one entry per CDR3 protein. The sample has about 460,000 distinct CDR3 sequences; 11% to 15% are singletons. These same records also appear under a second study, on T cells in Graves' hyperthyroidism and ophthalmopathy.

Sequencing used peripheral blood mononuclear cells (PBMCs), obtained at new diagnosis, from a patient treated with antithyroid drugs. The receptors were gathered from a woman in her forties or fifties with Graves disease. Both conserved end residues are part of each CDR3. The D gene is left open where the match is weak. Expanded clones are given a class, and other clones once, few, many or no size at all.

clone_size: many
v_call: TRBV6-5
d_call: -
j_call: TRBJ2-6
cdr3_aa: CASSYGGPRGGANVLTF
cdr3_nt: TGTGCCAGCAGTTACGGCGGACCTCGGGGTGGGGCCAACGTCCTGACTTTC

clone_size: -
v_call: TRBV11-2
d_call: TRBD2
j_call: TRBJ2-6
cdr3_aa: CASSLAGTSLSGANVLTF
cdr3_nt: TGTGCCAGCAGCTTGGCGGGGACTAGTTTGTCTGGGGCCAACGTCCTGACTTTC

clone_size: many
v_call: TRBV5-1
d_call: TRBD2
j_call: TRBJ2-3
cdr3_aa: CASSLESSGRTDTQYF
cdr3_nt: TGCGCCAGCAGCTTGGAGTCTAGCGGGCGCACAGATACGCAGTATTTT

clone_size: many
v_call: TRBV2
d_call: TRBD2
j_call: TRBJ2-7
cdr3_aa: CASSEVSGGGNEQYF
cdr3_nt: TGTGCCAGCAGTGAAGTTTCGGGAGGCGGCAACGAGCAGTACTTC

clone_size: many
v_call: TRBV3-1
d_call: -
j_call: TRBJ1-5
cdr3_aa: CASSLGRASNQPQHF
cdr3_nt: TGTGCCAGCAGCCTGGGGAGGGCTAGCAATCAGCCCCAGCATTTT

clone_size: many
v_call: TRBV7-9
d_call: -
j_call: TRBJ2-1
cdr3_aa: CASSLSSLYNEQFF
cdr3_nt: TGTGCCAGCAGCTTAAGTAGTCTCTACAATGAGCAGTTCTTC

clone_size: few
v_call: TRBV20-1
d_call: TRBD2
j_call: TRBJ2-1
cdr3_aa: CSAGLDAEQFF
cdr3_nt: TGCAGTGCTGGACTAGACGCTGAGCAGTTCTTC

clone_size: -
v_call: TRBV5-1
d_call: -
j_call: TRBJ2-5
cdr3_aa: CASSVRQLQETQYF
cdr3_nt: TGCGCCAGCAGCGTCAGACAACTCCAAGAGACCCAGTACTTC

clone_size: few
v_call: TRBV28
d_call: TRBD1
j_call: TRBJ2-7
cdr3_aa: CASSLVDRGTTYEQYF
cdr3_nt: TGTGCCAGCAGTCTTGTCGACAGGGGTACCACCTACGAGCAGTACTTC

clone_size: -
v_call: TRBV10-3
d_call: TRBD1
j_call: TRBJ2-7
cdr3_aa: CAIRGQGAGDEQYF
cdr3_nt: TGTGCCATCAGAGGACAGGGGGCAGGTGACGAGCAGTACTTC

clone_size: many
v_call: TRBV30
d_call: -
j_call: TRBJ2-2
cdr3_aa: CAWSVGDTGELFF
cdr3_nt: TGTGCCTGGAGTGTGGGGGACACCGGGGAGCTGTTTTTT